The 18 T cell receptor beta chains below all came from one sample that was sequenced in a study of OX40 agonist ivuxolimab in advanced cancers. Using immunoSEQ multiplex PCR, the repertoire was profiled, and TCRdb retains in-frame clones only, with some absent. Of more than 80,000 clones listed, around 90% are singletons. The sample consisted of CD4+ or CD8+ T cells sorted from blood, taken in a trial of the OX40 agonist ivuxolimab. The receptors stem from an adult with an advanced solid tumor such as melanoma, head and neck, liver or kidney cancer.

CDR3 protein: CSVEQRLQETQYF. The CDR3, as DNA: TGCAGCGTCGAACAGCGTTTACAAGAGACCCAGTACTTC. V gene TRBV29-1 combines with J gene TRBJ2-5; D gene ambiguous. Per the germline V gene, CDR1 is SQVTM and CDR2 is ANQGSEA. Trimming shortened V by 6 bases and J by 2 bases, and 13 bases separated the two germline ends. CDR3 size: 13 residues.

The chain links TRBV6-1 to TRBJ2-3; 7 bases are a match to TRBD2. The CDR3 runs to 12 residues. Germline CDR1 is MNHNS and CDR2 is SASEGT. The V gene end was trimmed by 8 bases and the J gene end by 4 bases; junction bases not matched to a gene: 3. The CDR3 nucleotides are TGTGCCAGCGGGGGGGTGGCAGATACGCAGTATTTT. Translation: CASGGVADTQYF.

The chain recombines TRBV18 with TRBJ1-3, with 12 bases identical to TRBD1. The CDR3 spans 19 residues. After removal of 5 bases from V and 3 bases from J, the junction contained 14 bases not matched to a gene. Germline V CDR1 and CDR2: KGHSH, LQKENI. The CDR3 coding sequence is TGTGCCAGCTCATCCGTCTCCCGGGACAGGGGGCTGATTGGAAACACCATATATTTT. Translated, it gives CASSSVSRDRGLIGNTIYF.

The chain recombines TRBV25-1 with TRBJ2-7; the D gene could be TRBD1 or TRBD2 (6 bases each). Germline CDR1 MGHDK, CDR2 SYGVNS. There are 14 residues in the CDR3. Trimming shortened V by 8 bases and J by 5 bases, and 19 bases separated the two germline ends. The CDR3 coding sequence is TGTGCCAGCTCCGAAAGGGGGGAATCGCACGAGCAGTACTTC. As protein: CASSERGESHEQYF.

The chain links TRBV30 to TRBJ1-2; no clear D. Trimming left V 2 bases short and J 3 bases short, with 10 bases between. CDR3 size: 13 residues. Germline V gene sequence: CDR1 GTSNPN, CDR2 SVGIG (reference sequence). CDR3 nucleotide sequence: TGTGCCTGGAGTTTAGGACTTCACTATGGCTACACCTTC. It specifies CAWSLGLHYGYTF. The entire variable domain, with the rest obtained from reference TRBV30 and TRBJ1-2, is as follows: SQTIHQWPATLVQPVGSPLSLECTVEGTSNPNLYWYRQAAGRGLQLLFYSVGIGQISSEVPQNLSASRPQDRQFILSSKKLLLSDSGFYLCAWSLGLHYGYTFGSGTRLTVV.

The CDR3 nucleotides read TGTGCCAGCAGCGACGACTCGAGGGCTGGCACAGATACGCAGTATTTT. Protein product: CASSDDSRAGTDTQYF. The gene calls are TRBV21-1 and TRBJ2-3; the table's D gene call, TRBD2, was not cross checked with the DNA. TRBV21-1 constitutes a pseudogene. This CDR3 spans 16 amino acids.

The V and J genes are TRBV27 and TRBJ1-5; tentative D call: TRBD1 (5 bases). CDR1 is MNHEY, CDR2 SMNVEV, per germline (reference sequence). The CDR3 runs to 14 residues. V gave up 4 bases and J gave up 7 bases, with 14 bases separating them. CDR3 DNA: TGTGCCAGCAGTTGGGGACCACCCAGCCAGCCCCAGCATTTT. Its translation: CASSWGPPSQPQHF.

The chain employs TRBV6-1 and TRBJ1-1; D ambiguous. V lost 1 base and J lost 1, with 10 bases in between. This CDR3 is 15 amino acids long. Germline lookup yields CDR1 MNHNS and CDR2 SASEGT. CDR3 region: CASSEGIYENTEAFF. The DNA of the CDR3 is TGTGCCAGCAGTGAAGGTATATACGAGAACACTGAAGCTTTCTTT.

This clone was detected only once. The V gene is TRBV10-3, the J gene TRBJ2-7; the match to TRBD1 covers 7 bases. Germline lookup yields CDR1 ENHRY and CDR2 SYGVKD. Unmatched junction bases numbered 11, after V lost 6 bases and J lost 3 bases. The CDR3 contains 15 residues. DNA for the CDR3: TGTGCCATCAGGATACAGACAGGGACGAACTACGAGCAGTACTTC. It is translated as CAIRIQTGTNYEQYF.

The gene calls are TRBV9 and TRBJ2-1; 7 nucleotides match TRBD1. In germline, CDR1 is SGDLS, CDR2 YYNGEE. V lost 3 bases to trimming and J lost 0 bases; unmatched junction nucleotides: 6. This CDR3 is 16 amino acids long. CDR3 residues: CASSAQGQSSYNEQFF. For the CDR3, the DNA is TGTGCCAGCAGCGCACAGGGACAGAGCTCCTACAATGAGCAGTTCTTC.

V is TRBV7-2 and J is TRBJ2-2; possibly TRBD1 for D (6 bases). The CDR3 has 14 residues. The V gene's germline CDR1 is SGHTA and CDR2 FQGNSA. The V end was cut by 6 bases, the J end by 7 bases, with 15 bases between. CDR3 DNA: TGTGCCAGCAGGGGGGCCCCCTCGGGCGGGGAGCTGTTTTTT. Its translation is CASRGAPSGGELFF.

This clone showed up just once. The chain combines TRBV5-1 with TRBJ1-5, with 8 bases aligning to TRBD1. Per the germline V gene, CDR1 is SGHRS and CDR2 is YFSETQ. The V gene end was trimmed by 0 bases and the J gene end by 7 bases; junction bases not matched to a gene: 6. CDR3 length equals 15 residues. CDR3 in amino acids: CASSLGQGIRQPQHF. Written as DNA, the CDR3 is TGCGCCAGCAGCTTGGGACAGGGGATTAGGCAGCCCCAGCATTTT.

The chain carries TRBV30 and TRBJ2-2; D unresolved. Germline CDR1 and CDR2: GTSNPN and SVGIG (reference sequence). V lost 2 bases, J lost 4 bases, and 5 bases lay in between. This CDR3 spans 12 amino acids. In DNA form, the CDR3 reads TGTGCCTGGAGTCAAGGCACCGGGGAGCTGTTTTTT. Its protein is CAWSQGTGELFF.

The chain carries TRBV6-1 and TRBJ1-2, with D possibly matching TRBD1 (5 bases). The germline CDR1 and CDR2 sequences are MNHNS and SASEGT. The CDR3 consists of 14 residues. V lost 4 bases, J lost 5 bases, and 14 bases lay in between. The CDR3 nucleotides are TGTGCCAGCAGTGCAGTAGACAGCGCTTATGGCTACACCTTC. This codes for CASSAVDSAYGYTF.

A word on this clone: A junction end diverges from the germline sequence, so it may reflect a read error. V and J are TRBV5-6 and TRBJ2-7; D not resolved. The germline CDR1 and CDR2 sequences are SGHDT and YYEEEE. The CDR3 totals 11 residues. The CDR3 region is CAGSLSHEQYF. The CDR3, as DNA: TGTGCCGGCAGCTTGTCCCACGAGCAGTACTTC.

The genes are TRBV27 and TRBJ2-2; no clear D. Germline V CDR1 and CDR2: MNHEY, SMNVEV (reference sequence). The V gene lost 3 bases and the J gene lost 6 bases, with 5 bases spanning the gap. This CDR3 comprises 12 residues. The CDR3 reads CASSLASGELFF. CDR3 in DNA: TGTGCCAGCAGTTTGGCTTCCGGGGAGCTGTTTTTT.

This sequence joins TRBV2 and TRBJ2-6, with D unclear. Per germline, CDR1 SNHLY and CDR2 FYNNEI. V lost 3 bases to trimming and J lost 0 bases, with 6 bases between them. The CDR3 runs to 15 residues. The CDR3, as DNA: TGTGCCAGCAGTGATCTGGACTCTGGGGCCAACGTCCTGACTTTC. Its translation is CASSDLDSGANVLTF.

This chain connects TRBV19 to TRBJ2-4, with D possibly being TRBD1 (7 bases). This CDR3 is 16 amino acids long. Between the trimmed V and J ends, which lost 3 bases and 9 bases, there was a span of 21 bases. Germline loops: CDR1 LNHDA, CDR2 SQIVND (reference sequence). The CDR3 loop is CASSIEGRAGGSIQYF. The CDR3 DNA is TGTGCCAGTAGTATTGAAGGACGGGCAGGGGGGAGCATTCAGTACTTC.